This TCR beta chain is from a study of blood T cell repertoires in COVID-19. Whole-study context: Sample material is recorded as cDNA or gDNA derived from T cells, B-cell-depleted T cells, or PBMCs.

In the original processing: Nucleated cell number was recorded as an estimate derived from reference gene primer amplification. The table came from immunoSEQ multiplex PCR; TCRdb's copy has only in-frame clones and leaves some out. V and J calls and clone size are those listed in that table; D and trimming were worked out from the DNA. The table has 120,000 to 150,000 clones, around nine tenths seen once. Germline V gene sequence: CDR1 KGHSH, CDR2 LQKENI. The CDR3 runs to 15 residues. Trimming took off 6 bases at V and 0 bases at J, with 12 bases between the two ends. This sequence joins TRBV18 and TRBJ2-1; D unclear. The source of this sequence is a woman in her thirties or forties with acute or convalescent COVID-19. The sequenced material came from peripheral blood. CDR3 DNA: TGTGCCAGCTCGTCCTCTAAGAGCTCCTACAATGAGCAGTTCTTC. Protein product: CASSSSKSSYNEQFF. The full variable domain, its missing parts supplied by reference TRBV18 and TRBJ2-1, is NAGVMQNPRHLVRRRGQEARLRCSPMKGHSHVYWYRQLPEEGLKFMVYLQKENIIDESGMPKERFSAEFPKEGPSILRIQQVVRGDSAAYFCASSSSKSSYNEQFFGPGTRLTVL.